Presented here are 15 T cell receptor beta chains from one specimen sequenced in a study of graft-versus-host responses after intestinal transplantation. Method: immunoSEQ multiplex PCR; TCRdb's copy keeps in-frame clones and lacks some. Among about 51,000 clones listed, approximately 88% were seen once. The antigens for these receptors are not known. The sequenced sample was unstimulated CD4+ T cells sorted from spleen or lymph node cells, obtained before transplant. These receptors were obtained from a human donor who was the organ donor for an intestinal transplant.

The chain carries TRBV7-9 and TRBJ1-4; D might be TRBD1 (6 bases). Trimming took off 4 bases at V and 8 bases at J, with 20 bases between the two ends. In germline, CDR1 is SEHNR, CDR2 FQNEAQ (reference sequence). The CDR3 is 16 residues long. CDR3 sequence (DNA): TGTGCCAGCAGCTCGGGAGGGGGGGCGATGTACGAAAAACTGTTTTTT. This encodes CASSSGGGAMYEKLFF.

The chain joins TRBV9 to TRBJ2-1; a weak D match, TRBD2 (6 bases). The CDR3 consists of 18 residues. V was cut by 0 bases and J by 9 bases, with 25 bases left in between. Germline V gives CDR1 SGDLS, CDR2 YYNGEE. For the CDR3, the DNA is TGTGCCAGCAGCGTAGGGAGCCGGGAGTCTAGATTTCACGGTGAGCAGTTCTTC. This sequence encodes CASSVGSRESRFHGEQFF.

The chain is built from TRBV28 and TRBJ2-1; D possibly corresponds to TRBD2 (6 bases). The germline V gene has CDR1 MDHEN and CDR2 SYDVKM. The CDR3 is made up of 15 amino acids. V was shortened by 1 base and J by 8 bases, with 15 bases between the two germline ends. CDR3 region: CASSLLSGVSDEQFF. DNA for the CDR3: TGTGCCAGCAGTTTATTGTCGGGAGTAAGTGATGAGCAGTTCTTC.

The V and J genes are TRBV28 and TRBJ2-7, with unresolved D. Trimming took off 5 bases at V and 5 bases at J, with 7 bases between the two ends. CDR3 size: 11 residues. The germline CDR1 and CDR2 sequences are MDHEN and SYDVKM. The CDR3 sequence is CASSVQDEQYF. DNA for the CDR3: TGTGCCAGCAGTGTCCAGGACGAGCAGTACTTC.

V gene TRBV27 combines with J gene TRBJ1-3; TRBD1 aligns across 9 bases. After removal of 7 bases from V and 1 base from J, the junction contained 5 bases not matched to a gene. CDR1 is MNHEY, CDR2 SMNVEV, per germline (reference sequence). The CDR3 is made up of 15 amino acids. The CDR3 protein is CASNDRGSSGNTIYF. DNA for the CDR3: TGTGCCAGCAACGACAGGGGGTCTTCTGGAAACACCATATATTTT.

The V call is TRBV5-4, the J call TRBJ2-5; TRBD2 agrees at 7 bases. CDR3 size: 16 residues. V gave up 0 bases and J gave up 1 base; unmatched junction bases: 6. Germline loops: CDR1 SGHNT, CDR2 YYREEE (reference sequence). This chain's CDR3 is CASSLGLGRGQETQYF. CDR3 nucleotide sequence: TGTGCCAGCAGCTTGGGTCTAGGGAGGGGCCAAGAGACCCAGTACTTC.

The V call is TRBV6-5, the J call TRBJ1-4, with D possibly TRBD1 on 5 matching bases. Trimming removed 5 bases at V and 5 bases at J, with 12 bases between. Germline-derived CDR1 and CDR2 are MNHEY and SVGAGI. The CDR3 totals 14 residues. The CDR3 loop reads CASSAGIPNEKLFF. CDR3 sequence (DNA): TGTGCCAGCAGTGCAGGGATCCCCAATGAAAAACTGTTTTTT.

V usage is TRBV7-2 and J usage is TRBJ2-3, with TRBD2 identical over 7 bases. V lost 4 bases, J lost 5 bases, and 6 bases stayed unmatched. Per germline, CDR1 SGHTA and CDR2 FQGNSA. The CDR3 covers 14 residues. The CDR3 spells CASSYAGVKDTQYF. For the CDR3, the DNA is TGTGCCAGCAGCTACGCGGGAGTAAAAGATACGCAGTATTTT.

The rearrangement links TRBV25-1 to TRBJ1-2; perhaps TRBD1 as D (5 bases). V lost 3 bases and J lost 4, with 15 bases in between. Germline lookup yields CDR1 MGHDK and CDR2 SYGVNS. This CDR3 is 15 amino acids long. The CDR3 loop is CASSDSDSFPYGYTF. The CDR3 nucleotides are TGTGCCAGCAGTGATTCAGACAGTTTTCCCTATGGCTACACCTTC.

The gene calls are TRBV9 and TRBJ2-1; D may be TRBD2 (5 bases). This CDR3 spans 14 amino acids. The V and J ends lost 5 bases and 3 bases respectively, with 12 bases between them. CDR1 SGDLS and CDR2 YYNGEE come from the germline V gene. The CDR3 nucleotides are TGTGCCAGCAGTCGGCGGACTCACTACAATGAGCAGTTCTTC. Protein product: CASSRRTHYNEQFF.

The gene calls are TRBV30 and TRBJ1-5, with D uncertain. Trimming took off 0 bases at V and 2 bases at J, with 11 bases between the two ends. Germline CDR1 is GTSNPN and CDR2 is SVGIG (reference sequence). The length of the CDR3 is 15 residues. CDR3 nucleotide sequence: TGTGCCTGGAGTGTCGGGAGGCAGCGCAATCAGCCCCAGCATTTT. It specifies CAWSVGRQRNQPQHF.

The rearrangement links TRBV20-1 to TRBJ2-3; possible D gene TRBD1, 6 bases. Deletions cut 0 bases from V and 14 bases from J, with 12 bases between. The CDR3 sequence is 11 residues long. Germline CDR1 is DFQATT and CDR2 is SNEGSKA (reference sequence). The CDR3 nucleotides read TGCAGTGCTAGAGATCTGGGGGCGGCGTATTTT. This translates into CSARDLGAAYF.

The chain combines TRBV5-6 with TRBJ2-7; TRBD1 matches 8 bases. V lost 5 bases, J lost 7 bases, and 26 bases stayed unmatched. This CDR3 has 19 residues. CDR1 and CDR2 (germline): SGHDT, YYEEEE. DNA for the CDR3: TGTGCCAGCAGGTTCTTGGGGTTTTCTCCCCGCAGGGGGCCAGGAGAGCAGTACTTC. As protein: CASRFLGFSPRRGPGEQYF.

The chain has TRBV19 and TRBJ1-1; D unclear. The V and J ends lost 4 bases and 2 bases respectively, with 11 bases between them. The CDR3 has 14 amino acids. Germline V gene data show CDR1 as LNHDA and CDR2 as SQIVND (reference sequence). As DNA, the CDR3 is TGTGCCAGTAGTACCCAGGCTTCTAACACTGAAGCTTTCTTT. Protein: CASSTQASNTEAFF.

The chain links TRBV27 to TRBJ2-1; TRBD2 matches 10 bases. The CDR3 extends over 17 amino acids. Per germline, CDR1 MNHEY and CDR2 SMNVEV (reference sequence). V was clipped by 5 bases and J by 0 bases; unmatched bases: 7. The CDR3 DNA sequence: TGTGCCAGCAGTAGGAGACTAGCGGGCGGCTCCTACAATGAGCAGTTCTTC. Encoded protein: CASSRRLAGGSYNEQFF.